The T cell receptor beta chain described here comes from a study of technical replicates of blood from several donors. The method was immunoSEQ multiplex PCR; TCRdb's version includes in-frame clones alone and lacks a portion of them. The sample lists more than 80,000 clones, about 96% seen once, with 0.3% to 0.35% in the top ten. Trimming at V came to 4 bases and at J to 0 bases, leaving 7 bases not matched to a gene. The V gene's germline CDR1 is PRHDT and CDR2 FYEKMQ (reference sequence). CDR3 length: 16 amino acids. This TCR was recovered from a human donor in good health. The chain uses TRBV13 and TRBJ2-3; TRBD2 matches at 7 bases. Sequencing was done on a sample of T cells isolated from PBMCs. For the CDR3, the DNA is TGTGCCAGCAGCTCGGGACTACACCCAAGCACAGATACGCAGTATTTT. Amino acids: CASSSGLHPSTDTQYF.